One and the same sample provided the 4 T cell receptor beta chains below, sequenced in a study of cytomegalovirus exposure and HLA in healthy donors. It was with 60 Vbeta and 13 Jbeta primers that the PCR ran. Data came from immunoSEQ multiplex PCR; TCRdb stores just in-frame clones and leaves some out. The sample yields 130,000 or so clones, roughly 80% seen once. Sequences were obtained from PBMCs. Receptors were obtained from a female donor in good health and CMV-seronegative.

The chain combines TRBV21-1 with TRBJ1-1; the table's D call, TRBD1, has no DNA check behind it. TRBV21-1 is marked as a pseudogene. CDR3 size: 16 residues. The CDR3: CASSKDGRTVNTEAFF. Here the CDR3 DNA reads TGTGCCAGCAGCAAAGACGGCCGCACAGTAAACACTGAAGCTTTCTTT.

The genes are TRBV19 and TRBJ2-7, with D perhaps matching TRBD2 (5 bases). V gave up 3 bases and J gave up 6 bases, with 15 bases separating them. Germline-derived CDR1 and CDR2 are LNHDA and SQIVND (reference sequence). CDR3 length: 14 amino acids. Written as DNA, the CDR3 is TGTGCCAGTAGTATGTTAGATCGGCGGGCCGAGCAGTACTTC. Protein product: CASSMLDRRAEQYF.

This CDR3 is CASSSKPGQGSTIGGYTF. The DNA of the CDR3 is TGTGCCAGCAGCTCAAAGCCGGGACAGGGGTCGACGATTGGCGGCTACACCTTC. The chain has TRBV5-6 and TRBJ1-2; 10 positions match TRBD1. J lost 8 bases, V lost 3 bases, and 19 bases had no gene match. This CDR3 spans 18 amino acids. Germline CDR1 SGHDT, CDR2 YYEEEE.

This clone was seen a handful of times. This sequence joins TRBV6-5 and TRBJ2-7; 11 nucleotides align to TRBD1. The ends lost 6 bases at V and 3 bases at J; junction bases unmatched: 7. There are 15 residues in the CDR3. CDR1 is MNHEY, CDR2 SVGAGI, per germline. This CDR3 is CASSQGTGGLYEQYF. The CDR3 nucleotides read TGTGCCAGCAGCCAGGGGACAGGGGGTCTCTACGAGCAGTACTTC.